This paragraph reports one TCR beta chain. Produced via immunoSEQ multiplex PCR; TCRdb's table is partial and in-frame only. The sample gives under 200,000 clones, over 70% of which show up once; 3.4% is in the top ten. This record belongs to a study of blood T cell repertoires in COVID-19. The TCR originated in a woman between 55 and 75 years old who had recovered from COVID-19. What was sequenced was PBMCs or T cells enriched from blood (not recorded which).

The CDR3 DNA follows: TGTGCCATCAGTGAGGAAGCCAATGAAAAACTGTTTTTT. Encoded protein: CAISEEANEKLFF. V is TRBV10-3 and J is TRBJ1-4; D not resolved. The CDR3 totals 13 residues. The ends were cut back, 2 bases at V and 5 bases at J, with 6 bases in the middle. Germline assignment: CDR1 ENHRY and CDR2 SYGVKD.